These T cell receptor beta chains were read from a single sample in a study of cytomegalovirus exposure and HLA in healthy donors. TCRdb's copy holds only in-frame clones and misses some; the assay was immunoSEQ multiplex PCR. Of about 230,000 clones in the sample, 85% are singletons; the top ten hold 0.24%. The sample consisted of PBMCs. The receptors were gathered from a girl aged 2 to 9 in good health and CMV-seronegative. The CDR3 runs from the conserved cysteine through the conserved F or W. Each record gives: V gene, D gene, J gene, CDR3 protein, CDR3 DNA. A D gene is named only where the DNA matches it firmly.

V: TRBV7-8
D: NA
J: TRBJ2-7
CDR3: CASSPIQRPEQYF
DNA: TGTGCCAGCAGCCCGATCCAGCGGCCCGAGCAGTACTTC

V: TRBV5-4
D: TRBD2
J: TRBJ2-3
CDR3: CASSLAGGEGVRTDTQYF
DNA: TGTGCCAGCAGCTTGGCCGGGGGGGAGGGAGTTAGAACAGATACGCAGTATTTT

V: TRBV27
D: NA
J: TRBJ1-3
CDR3: CASRAQGTGNTIYF
DNA: TGTGCCAGCAGGGCACAGGGAACCGGAAACACCATATATTTT

V: TRBV30
D: TRBD1
J: TRBJ2-2
CDR3: CAWSWDRGFTGELFF
DNA: TGTGCCTGGAGTTGGGACAGGGGCTTCACCGGGGAGCTGTTTTTT

V: TRBV5-1
D: NA
J: TRBJ2-2
CDR3: CASSLEGANTGELFF
DNA: TGCGCCAGCAGCTTGGAGGGGGCGAACACCGGGGAGCTGTTTTTT

V: TRBV11-2
D: NA
J: TRBJ1-1
CDR3: CASSPRSGGNTEAFF
DNA: TGTGCCAGCAGCCCCCGGTCCGGCGGGAACACTGAAGCTTTCTTT

V: TRBV7-9
D: NA
J: TRBJ1-1
CDR3: CASSYDRSPNTEAFF
DNA: TGTGCCAGCAGTTATGACAGGTCCCCGAACACTGAAGCTTTCTTT

V: TRBV4-2
D: TRBD1
J: TRBJ2-3
CDR3: CASSQGPWATGGTDTQYF
DNA: TGTGCCAGCAGCCAGGGCCCCTGGGCGACAGGGGGCACAGATACGCAGTATTTT

V: TRBV7-9
D: NA
J: TRBJ2-5
CDR3: CASSPSTRAQYF
DNA: TGTGCCAGCAGCCCATCAACTCGGGCCCAGTACTTC

V: TRBV5-1
D: TRBD2
J: TRBJ2-3
CDR3: CASSLARTSGTLPDTQYF
DNA: TGCGCCAGCAGCTTGGCGCGGACTAGCGGGACACTACCAGATACGCAGTATTTT